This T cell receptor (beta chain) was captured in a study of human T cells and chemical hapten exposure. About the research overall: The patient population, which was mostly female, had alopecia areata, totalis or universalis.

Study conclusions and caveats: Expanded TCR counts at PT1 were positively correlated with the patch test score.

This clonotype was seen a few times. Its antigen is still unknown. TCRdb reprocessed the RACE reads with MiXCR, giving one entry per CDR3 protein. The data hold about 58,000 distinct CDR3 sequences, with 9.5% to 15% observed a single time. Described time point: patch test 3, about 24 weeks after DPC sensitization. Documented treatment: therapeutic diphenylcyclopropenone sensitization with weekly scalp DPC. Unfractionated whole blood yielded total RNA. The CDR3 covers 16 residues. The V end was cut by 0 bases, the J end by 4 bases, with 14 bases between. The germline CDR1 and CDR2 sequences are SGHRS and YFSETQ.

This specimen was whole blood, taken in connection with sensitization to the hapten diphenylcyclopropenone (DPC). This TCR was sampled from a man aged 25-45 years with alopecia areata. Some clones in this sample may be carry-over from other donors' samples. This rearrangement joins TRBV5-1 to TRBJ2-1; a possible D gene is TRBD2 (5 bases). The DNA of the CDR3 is TGCGCCAGCAGCTTGGAGGGTCTAGCTCCTTACAATGAGCAGTTCTTC. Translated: CASSLEGLAPYNEQFF.